One T cell receptor (beta chain) is described in this entry. Its antigen is unknown. Qualities for individual bases were not recorded, and no much larger clone is one base off. This record comes from a study of control samples from healthy donors and cancer patients (dated by TCRdb to 2018 to 2020). CDR1 and CDR2 were assigned from the germline V gene as SGDLS and YYNGEE. The trim is 4 bases for V and 7 bases for J, with a gap of 20 bases between the germline ends. Taken from cysteine to phenylalanine, the CDR3 has 15 residues. The kept DNA is CDR3 alone, 45 bases in frame from the first base. Library method: the immunoSEQ multiplex PCR assay. Entries here come from immuneACCESS through TCRdb and include only in-frame sequences with V and J called. Some clones fail to appear in such tables; in the studies checked, an unresolved V gene covers under half of the shortfall, and the cause of the remainder is unknown. A total of 190,000 or so clones appear in this sample, roughly 91% of them only once. The top ten hold more than 1.2% of the sample.

The TCR originated in a man younger than 30 in good health. Sequenced sample: blood. The chain links TRBV9 with TRBJ1-1, with TRBD1 perhaps the D gene, on 6 matching bases. Here the CDR3 is given as CASSPQLQGNLEAFF. The sequence in DNA is TGTGCCAGCAGCCCCCAATTACAGGGTAACCTTGAAGCTTTCTTT.